Each of the 18 T cell receptor beta chains below was sequenced from the same sample in a study of response to subunit inactivated influenza vaccine. TCRdb reprocessed the RT-PCR reads with MiXCR, giving one entry per CDR3 protein. The sample comprises over 450,000 distinct CDR3 sequences, 10% to 15% of which are singletons, and about 12% rests with the top ten. The input for sequencing was PBMCs from blood, taken 35 to 45 days after vaccination. All receptors derive from a man aged 50-59 years who received an inactivated influenza vaccine.

The genes are TRBV12-3 or TRBV12-4 and TRBJ2-2, with a possible D match to TRBD1 (6 bases). V shed 4 bases and J shed 4 bases, with 19 bases lying between them. The CDR3 is 17 residues long. Here the CDR3 reads CASSSETGILGTGELFF. CDR3 DNA: TGTGCCAGCAGTTCCGAGACAGGAATCTTGGGCACCGGGGAGCTGTTTTTT.

The chain has TRBV20-1 and TRBJ2-5; perhaps TRBD1 as D (6 bases). Germline V gene lookup returns CDR1 DFQATT and CDR2 SNEGSKA (reference sequence). This CDR3 is 14 amino acids long. Trimming removed 4 bases at V and 3 bases at J, with 15 bases between. The CDR3 here is CSATDRKLEETQYF. Here the CDR3 DNA reads TGCAGTGCTACGGACAGAAAACTAGAAGAGACCCAGTACTTC.

The J gene is TRBJ2-7, the V gene TRBV6-5; perhaps D is TRBD1 or TRBD2 (5 bases each). The CDR3 is made up of 13 amino acids. V was cut by 8 bases and J by 3 bases, with 14 bases left in between. In germline, CDR1 is MNHEY, CDR2 SVGAGI. CDR3 nucleotides: TGTGCCAGCCGGTACGGGGCTCACTACGAGCAGTACTTC. Translated, it gives CASRYGAHYEQYF.

The sample holds a few counts of this clonotype. The chain has TRBV20-1 and TRBJ2-1; 11 bases agree with TRBD2. From germline, CDR1 is DFQATT and CDR2 SNEGSKA (reference sequence). This CDR3 spans 22 amino acids. J lost 3 bases, V lost 2 bases, and 24 bases had no gene match. CDR3 in DNA: TGCAGTGCTAGACCCTATGTAATGAGGGTAGCGGGGGGGATGACTAACTACAATGAGCAGTTCTTC. It yields the protein CSARPYVMRVAGGMTNYNEQFF.

This chain connects TRBV7-9 to TRBJ1-3; 8 nucleotides line up with TRBD1. CDR1 SEHNR and CDR2 FQNEAQ come from the germline V gene (reference sequence). Unmatched junction bases numbered 3, after V lost 5 bases and J lost 0 bases. The length of the CDR3 is 15 residues. Written as DNA, the CDR3 is TGTGCCAGCAGCGAAGGGACAGGCTCTGGAAACACCATATATTTT. Translating it yields CASSEGTGSGNTIYF.

This sequence joins TRBV7-9 and TRBJ2-7, with 12 bases that match TRBD2. CDR3 length: 16 residues. V trimming: 4 bases; J trimming: 5 bases; junction bases outside the gene matches: 9. Germline V CDR1 and CDR2: SEHNR, FQNEAQ (reference sequence). CDR3 in DNA: TGTGCCAGCAGCTCAGGACTAGCGGGAAATAGGGACGAGCAGTACTTC. This codes for CASSSGLAGNRDEQYF.

Concerning this clonotype itself: A junction boundary mismatches the germline segment, possibly from a read error. CDR3 region: CPNGPGRDTGTQYF. CDR3 DNA: TGTCCCAACGGCCCCGGACGAGACACAGGTACGCAGTATTTT. The chain couples TRBV27 to TRBJ2-3, with a possible D match to TRBD1 (5 bases). CDR1 and CDR2 from the germline V gene are MNHEY and SMNVEV (reference sequence). The CDR3 loop spans 14 amino acids.

This clonotype was seen many times. This chain joins TRBV24-1 and TRBJ2-3, with 9 bases matching TRBD2. The V gene end was trimmed by 3 bases and the J gene end by 7 bases; junction bases not matched to a gene: 4. Germline loops: CDR1 KGHDR, CDR2 SFDVKD. The CDR3 runs 14 residues. The CDR3 reads CATSDPTSGYTQYF. The DNA for the CDR3 is TGTGCCACCAGTGATCCGACTAGCGGCTATACGCAGTATTTT.

This clonotype occurred many times. The rearrangement uses TRBV11-2 and TRBJ2-1; 8 bases align to TRBD2. Germline CDR1 reads SGHAT; CDR2 reads FQNNGV. With V trimmed by 1 base and J by 2 bases, 4 bases remained unmatched. This CDR3 has 16 residues. The CDR3 bases are TGTGCCAGCAGCTTAGGCGGTAGCGGGGCCTACAATGAGCAGTTCTTC. It codes for CASSLGGSGAYNEQFF.

This clonotype has a handful of counts. The chain links TRBV10-3 to TRBJ2-1, with 12 bases fitting TRBD2. V gave up 6 bases and J gave up 1 base; unmatched junction bases: 7. The CDR3 runs to 17 residues. The V gene's germline CDR1 is ENHRY and CDR2 SYGVKD. CDR3 DNA: TGTGCCATCAGCCGGACTAGCGGGACTGGGTCCTACAATGAGCAGTTCTTC. This sequence encodes CAISRTSGTGSYNEQFF.

This rearrangement joins TRBV12-3 or TRBV12-4 to TRBJ1-2; TRBD1 matches 7 bases. The CDR3 loop spans 14 amino acids. V lost 6 bases, J lost 2 bases, and 6 bases stayed unmatched. The CDR3 is CASRPGTENYGYTF. Here the CDR3 DNA reads TGTGCCAGCAGACCCGGGACAGAGAACTATGGCTACACCTTC.

The chain recombines TRBV15 with TRBJ2-7; D not certain. V shed 0 bases and J shed 3 bases, with 12 bases lying between them. Germline CDR1 reads LNHNV; CDR2 reads YYDKDF (reference sequence). The CDR3 contains 15 residues. The CDR3: CATSRDFGQVYEQYF. Written as DNA, the CDR3 is TGTGCCACCAGCAGAGATTTCGGCCAAGTCTACGAGCAGTACTTC.

This sequence joins TRBV20-1 and TRBJ2-7; D ambiguous. The CDR3 has 13 amino acids. Germline values: CDR1 DFQATT, CDR2 SNEGSKA (reference sequence). Trimming removed 2 bases from V and 2 bases from J, with 10 bases in between. CDR3 sequence: CSARQAETYEQYF. The CDR3 DNA reads as TGCAGTGCTAGACAGGCAGAAACCTACGAGCAGTACTTC.

This clonotype was observed a handful of times. The V and J genes are TRBV7-3 and TRBJ1-1; 7 bases line up with TRBD1. J gave up 7 bases and V 5 bases, and 7 bases lay outside the gene matches. This CDR3 comprises 13 residues. Germline V gene data show CDR1 as SGHTA and CDR2 as FQGTGA. CDR3 loop: CASSQRQGGEAFF. The CDR3, as DNA: TGTGCCAGCAGCCAAAGACAGGGAGGTGAAGCTTTCTTT.

This clonotype has only a few counts. This sequence joins TRBV5-6 and TRBJ2-1; no reliable D call. V was clipped by 0 bases and J by 4 bases, with 20 bases between them. Germline CDR1 and CDR2: SGHDT and YYEEEE. This CDR3 contains 18 residues. The DNA of the CDR3 is TGTGCCAGCAGCTTGGGTATAGGGTATCGAACACTATACAATGAGCAGTTCTTC. It specifies CASSLGIGYRTLYNEQFF.

In its sample, this clonotype was seen once. V usage is TRBV20-1 and J usage is TRBJ2-5; TRBD2 matches 8 bases. Germline-derived CDR1 and CDR2 are DFQATT and SNEGSKA (reference sequence). The CDR3 contains 15 residues. V shed 1 base, J shed 4 bases, and the junction held 8 bases outside the gene matches. CDR3 region: CSARGGREAGETQYF. As DNA, the CDR3 is TGCAGTGCTAGAGGAGGGCGGGAGGCGGGAGAGACCCAGTACTTC.

This clonotype has only one observation. Relative to the germline gene, one junction end is altered; a read error may explain this. The chain combines TRBV5-1 with TRBJ2-7, with D hard to call. The CDR3 runs 12 residues. Germline values: CDR1 SGHRS, CDR2 YFSETQ. The CDR3 sequence: CSSSPGANEQYF. The CDR3 DNA follows: TGCTCCAGCAGCCCTGGTGCGAACGAGCAGTACTTC.

This clonotype was detected a few times. The chain has TRBV6-2 or TRBV6-3 and TRBJ2-3; possible D gene TRBD1, 6 bases. V was shortened by 5 bases and J by 3 bases, with 21 bases between the two germline ends. There are 17 residues in the CDR3. Per the germline V gene, CDR1 is MNHEY and CDR2 is SVGEGT. This chain's CDR3 is CASSPPVQGRRTDTQYF. The DNA for the CDR3 is TGTGCCAGCAGTCCGCCGGTACAGGGAAGAAGGACAGATACGCAGTATTTT.